A single sample is the source of the 18 T cell receptor beta chains below, sequenced in a study of OX40 agonist ivuxolimab in advanced cancers. The assay was immunoSEQ multiplex PCR, and TCRdb's table has in-frame clones only and misses some. The table includes tens of thousands of clones, about 80% detected once. The sample consisted of CD4+ or CD8+ T cells sorted from blood, taken in a trial of the OX40 agonist ivuxolimab. These TCRs come from an adult with an advanced solid tumor such as melanoma, head and neck, liver or kidney cancer.

This chain connects TRBV5-6 to TRBJ2-5, with 7 bases aligning to TRBD1. The CDR3 runs 15 residues. Germline V lookup: CDR1 SGHDT, CDR2 YYEEEE. The V and J ends lost 0 bases and 5 bases, in that order; junction bases with no gene match: 7. This CDR3 is CASSLARGTWETQYF. DNA of the CDR3: TGTGCCAGCAGCTTGGCCAGGGGGACGTGGGAGACCCAGTACTTC.

V gene TRBV6-5 combines with J gene TRBJ2-2; perhaps TRBD1 as D (5 bases). The CDR3 covers 16 residues. CDR1 and CDR2 (germline): MNHEY, SVGAGI. V was pared by 0 bases and J by 5 bases, with 13 bases between. The CDR3 protein is CASSYSQGSWTGELFF. The CDR3 nucleotides read TGTGCCAGCAGTTACTCCCAGGGATCGTGGACCGGGGAGCTGTTTTTT.

The chain recombines TRBV29-1 with TRBJ2-3, with D possibly matching TRBD2 (5 bases). V lost 1 base and J lost 1, with 15 bases in between. This CDR3 is built from 16 residues. Germline lookup yields CDR1 SQVTM and CDR2 ANQGSEA. The CDR3 DNA sequence: TGCAGCGTTGAAGGTTGGAGCGGCGGGCGCACAGATACGCAGTATTTT. Its protein product is CSVEGWSGGRTDTQYF.

Concerning this clone itself: The same CDR3 is also encoded by other DNA sequences in this sample. The chain uses TRBV11-3 and TRBJ2-2, with no clear D. With 4 bases removed from V and 1 base from J, the gap between germline ends came to 7 bases. Germline V gives CDR1 SGHNT, CDR2 YENEEA. The CDR3 is 14 amino acids. This CDR3 reads CASSYGRNTGELFF. The CDR3 DNA follows: TGTGCCAGCAGCTATGGGCGGAACACCGGGGAGCTGTTTTTT. Full variable domain (rest looked up from reference TRBV11-3 and TRBJ2-2): EAGVVQSPRYKIIEKKQPVAFWCNPISGHNTLYWYLQNLGQGPELLIRYENEEAVDDSQLPKDRFSAERLKGVDSTLKIQPAELGDSAVYLCASSYGRNTGELFFGEGSRLTVL.

The rearrangement links TRBV5-1 to TRBJ2-5; D may be TRBD2 (6 bases). The CDR3 is 14 amino acids. CDR1 is SGHRS, CDR2 YFSETQ, per germline. Trimming shortened V by 2 bases and J by 1 base, and 9 bases separated the two germline ends. The DNA for the CDR3 is TGCGCCAGCAGCTTCCGGGACTCCCAAGAGACCCAGTACTTC. Protein sequence: CASSFRDSQETQYF.

The chain uses TRBV7-2 and TRBJ2-4, with D possibly matching TRBD1 (6 bases). Germline loops: CDR1 SGHTA, CDR2 FQGNSA. The CDR3 totals 11 residues. V dropped 3 bases and J dropped 15 bases, with 12 bases sitting between them. In DNA, the CDR3 is TGTGCCAGCAGCTTGGGACACCTCCCGTACTTC. Protein sequence: CASSLGHLPYF.

Only a few counts were recorded for this clone. This sequence joins TRBV7-9 and TRBJ2-1, with 8 bases identical to TRBD1. V dropped 5 bases and J dropped 7; count of bases not matched to a gene: 4. In germline, CDR1 is SEHNR, CDR2 FQNEAQ (reference sequence). This CDR3 region has 13 residues. CDR3 amino acids: CASSPDRDNEQFF. CDR3 sequence (DNA): TGTGCCAGCAGCCCGGACAGGGATAATGAGCAGTTCTTC.

The chain carries TRBV7-2 and TRBJ2-7, with 8 bases lining up with TRBD2. Trimming at V came to 1 base and at J to 3 bases, leaving 14 bases not matched to a gene. Germline V CDR1 and CDR2: SGHTA, FQGNSA. The length of the CDR3 is 18 residues. CDR3 in amino acids: CASSLVSSGLGRGYEQYF. CDR3 nucleotides: TGTGCCAGCAGCTTAGTCAGTTCGGGACTAGGTCGCGGCTACGAGCAGTACTTC.

The chain recombines TRBV5-6 with TRBJ2-2; TRBD1 matches 7 bases. Germline CDR1 reads SGHDT; CDR2 reads YYEEEE. The CDR3 sequence is 17 residues long. Trimming took 3 bases from V and 4 from J; bases not matched to a gene: 12. In DNA form, the CDR3 reads TGTGCCAGCAGCTCCTTCAACAGGGGAAGGGGCACCGGGGAGCTGTTTTTT. Translation gives CASSSFNRGRGTGELFF.

The chain links TRBV6-1 to TRBJ2-7, with TRBD1 matching 10 bases. The germline V gene has CDR1 MNHNS and CDR2 SASEGT. Trimming removed 5 bases from V and 6 bases from J; junction bases left unmatched: 7. The CDR3 contains 14 residues. CDR3 DNA sequence: TGTGCCAGCAGTTCCGGGACAGGGGTGGGCGAGCAGTACTTC. Translation gives CASSSGTGVGEQYF.

V is TRBV18 and J is TRBJ2-2; D ambiguous. The CDR3 covers 16 residues. V was cut by 2 bases and J by 6 bases, with 16 bases left in between. The germline V gene encodes CDR1 KGHSH and CDR2 LQKENI. The CDR3 is CASSPDRLGWAGELFF. As DNA, the CDR3 is TGTGCCAGCTCACCAGATCGTTTGGGATGGGCCGGGGAGCTGTTTTTT.

On this clone: Relative to the germline gene, one junction end is altered; a read error may explain this. The chain links TRBV7-7 to TRBJ2-5; 7 bases fit TRBD1. The CDR3 runs to 13 residues. The germline V gene encodes CDR1 SSHAT and CDR2 FNYEAQ (reference sequence). The CDR3 protein is CASSLDRAETQYF. The CDR3 DNA reads TGTGCTAGCAGCTTAGACAGGGCAGAGACCCAGTACTTC.

The rearrangement links TRBV6-6 to TRBJ1-4, with TRBD1 as a possible D gene (5 bases). Germline V gene lookup returns CDR1 MNHNY and CDR2 SVGAGI (reference sequence). Deletions cut 6 bases from V and 3 bases from J, with 11 bases between. CDR3 length equals 14 residues. The CDR3 region is CASSKVGANEKLFF. In DNA, the CDR3 is TGTGCCAGCAGCAAGGTGGGGGCTAATGAAAAACTGTTTTTT.

This rearrangement joins TRBV11-3 to TRBJ2-2; 10 positions agree with TRBD1. CDR3 size: 16 residues. The V gene end was trimmed by 5 bases and the J gene end by 4 bases; junction bases not matched to a gene: 7. Germline V gene lookup returns CDR1 SGHNT and CDR2 YENEEA. The CDR3 region is CASSLRQGASTGELFF. CDR3 nucleotide sequence: TGTGCCAGCAGCCTACGACAGGGGGCGAGCACCGGGGAGCTGTTTTTT.

This clone is a singleton in its sample. The chain links TRBV2 to TRBJ2-5; 12 nucleotides match TRBD2. The CDR3 has 16 residues. V was clipped by 11 bases and J by 5 bases; unmatched bases: 15. Germline CDR1 is SNHLY and CDR2 is FYNNEI. The DNA for the CDR3 is TGTGCCCTCAGAAGGGCTAGCGGGGGGGCCGTGGAGACCCAGTACTTC. This gives the protein CALRRASGGAVETQYF.

This clone was seen only a few times. This chain links TRBV2 with TRBJ2-2; 8 bases agree with TRBD1. Germline CDR1 is SNHLY and CDR2 is FYNNEI. The junction had 0 bases not matched to a gene; V was cut back by 6 bases and J by 6 bases. The CDR3 loop spans 12 amino acids. The CDR3 nucleotides are TGTGCCAGCAGCAGGGGGCCCGGGGAGCTGTTTTTT. Its protein product is CASSRGPGELFF.

V gene TRBV6-4 combines with J gene TRBJ1-1, with D unclear. The CDR3 runs 13 residues. Germline lookup yields CDR1 MRHNA and CDR2 SNTAGT. V was trimmed by 4 bases and J by 1 base, leaving 7 bases between them. CDR3 in DNA: TGTGCCAGCAGTGCCTCGTGGAACACTGAAGCTTTCTTT. It encodes CASSASWNTEAFF.

The rearrangement uses TRBV7-9 and TRBJ1-2; possible D gene TRBD1, 5 bases. The CDR3 contains 14 residues. Germline-derived CDR1 and CDR2 are SEHNR and FQNEAQ (reference sequence). Trimming shortened V by 2 bases and J by 8 bases, and 15 bases separated the two germline ends. Here the CDR3 DNA reads TGTGCCAGCAGCTTAAGCTTTCAAGGGGAAGGCTACACCTTC. Protein sequence: CASSLSFQGEGYTF.